Shown below are 8 T cell receptor beta chains from a single sample sequenced in a study of shared clonotypes between healthy human individuals. Assay: immunoSEQ multiplex PCR; the TCRdb copy retains only in-frame clones and omits some. The sample shows fewer than 550,000 clones, roughly 79% of them seen only once. Material for sequencing was PBMCs. These receptors came from a woman between 35 and 50 years old in good health. Some clones in this sample may be carry-over from other donors' samples.

The rearrangement joins TRBV19 to TRBJ1-4; possible D gene TRBD1, 5 bases. This CDR3 is 17 amino acids long. CDR1 is LNHDA, CDR2 SQIVND, per germline (reference sequence). Deletions cut 3 bases from V and 0 bases from J, with 14 bases between. CDR3 sequence (DNA): TGTGCCAGTAGTATGCCAGGGTTAGGGGCAACTAATGAAAAACTGTTTTTT. Its protein product is CASSMPGLGATNEKLFF.

V and J are TRBV29-1 and TRBJ1-2; D is uncertain. Trimming took off 4 bases at V and 4 bases at J, with 13 bases between the two ends. Germline CDR1 is SQVTM and CDR2 is ANQGSEA. The CDR3 length is 13 residues. The CDR3 loop is CSVGSGVGYGYTF. DNA for the CDR3: TGCAGCGTTGGGTCCGGGGTGGGCTATGGCTACACCTTC. The complete variable domain, with remaining parts taken from reference TRBV29-1 and TRBJ1-2, reads SAVISQKPSRDICQRGTSLTIQCQVDSQVTMMFWYRQQPGQSLTLIATANQGSEATYESGFVIDKFPISRPNLTFSTLTVSNMSPEDSSIYLCSVGSGVGYGYTFGSGTRLTVV.

V gene TRBV5-6 combines with J gene TRBJ1-4; D gene ambiguous. Trimming shortened V by 4 bases and J by 4 bases, and 14 bases separated the two germline ends. CDR3 length: 15 residues. The V gene's germline CDR1 is SGHDT and CDR2 YYEEEE. CDR3 in DNA: TGTGCCAGCAGCCTGTACATGTACCGTAATGAAAAACTGTTTTTT. Translation gives CASSLYMYRNEKLFF.

In this sample, this clone turned up once. The V call is TRBV7-9, the J call TRBJ2-5; 7 positions agree with TRBD2. The CDR3 totals 13 residues. V shed 4 bases and J 1 base; nucleotides not matched to a gene: 0. Looked up from germline, CDR1 is SEHNR and CDR2 is FQNEAQ (reference sequence). CDR3: CASSWGGQETQYF. CDR3 coding DNA: TGTGCCAGCAGCTGGGGGGGCCAAGAGACCCAGTACTTC. The full variable domain, in which reference TRBV7-9 and TRBJ2-5 provide the parts outside the CDR3, is DTGVSQNPRHKITKRGQNVTFRCDPISEHNRLYWYRQTLGQGPEFLTYFQNEAQLEKSRLLSDRFSAERPKGSFSTLEIQRTEQGDSAMYLCASSWGGQETQYFGPGTRLLVL.

This chain uses TRBV20-1 with TRBJ1-1, with unresolved D. V was pared by 4 bases and J by 11 bases, with 11 bases between. The CDR3 runs 10 residues. Germline assignment: CDR1 DFQATT and CDR2 SNEGSKA (reference sequence). CDR3 amino acids: CSAKDGWAFF. The CDR3 DNA reads TGCAGTGCTAAAGATGGGTGGGCTTTCTTT.

This chain uses TRBV6-5 with TRBJ2-3, with 8 bases matching TRBD2. The germline CDR1 and CDR2 sequences are MNHEY and SVGAGI. J was trimmed by 3 bases and V by 9 bases; bases with no gene match: 8. CDR3 size: 14 residues. CDR3 in amino acids: CASRGGLATDTQYF. CDR3 nucleotide sequence: TGTGCCAGTCGAGGCGGACTAGCAACAGATACGCAGTATTTT.

The V gene is TRBV7-3, the J gene TRBJ2-5; D remains unclear. There are 13 residues in the CDR3. The germline V gene encodes CDR1 SGHTA and CDR2 FQGTGA. The germline V and J ends were trimmed by 3 bases and 4 bases, with 9 bases remaining between them. The CDR3 sequence: CASSFGVGETQYF. CDR3 sequence (DNA): TGTGCCAGCAGCTTTGGAGTGGGAGAGACCCAGTACTTC.

CDR3 in amino acids: CASSLPRGNTGELFF. The CDR3 DNA is TGTGCCAGCAGTTTACCTAGGGGGAACACCGGGGAGCTGTTTTTT. This sequence joins TRBV28 and TRBJ2-2; perhaps TRBD1 as D (5 bases). CDR1 MDHEN and CDR2 SYDVKM come from the germline V gene. V was cut by 2 bases and J by 1 base, with 8 bases left in between. CDR3 length: 15 residues.